This TCR beta chain was sequenced for a study of blood T cell repertoires in COVID-19. TCRdb's copy holds only in-frame clones and misses some; the assay was immunoSEQ multiplex PCR. The profile shows 150,000 to 200,000 clones, around 79% of them singletons. Germline V gene sequence: CDR1 LNHDA, CDR2 SQIVND (reference sequence). The CDR3 spans 14 residues. V was cut by 3 bases and J by 4 bases, with 9 bases left in between. Source material: peripheral blood. The sequence derives from a middle-aged man who had recovered from COVID-19. The chain has TRBV19 and TRBJ1-4; the D gene is possibly TRBD1 (5 bases). Here the CDR3 reads CASSIAGLNEKLFF. In DNA, the CDR3 is TGTGCCAGTAGTATTGCGGGACTTAATGAAAAACTGTTTTTT. The whole variable domain, filled in from reference TRBV19 and TRBJ1-4, reads DGGITQSPKYLFRKEGQNVTLSCEQNLNHDAMYWYRQDPGQGLRLIYYSQIVNDFQKGDIAEGYSVSREKKESFPLTVTSAQKNPTAFYLCASSIAGLNEKLFFGSGTQLSVL.